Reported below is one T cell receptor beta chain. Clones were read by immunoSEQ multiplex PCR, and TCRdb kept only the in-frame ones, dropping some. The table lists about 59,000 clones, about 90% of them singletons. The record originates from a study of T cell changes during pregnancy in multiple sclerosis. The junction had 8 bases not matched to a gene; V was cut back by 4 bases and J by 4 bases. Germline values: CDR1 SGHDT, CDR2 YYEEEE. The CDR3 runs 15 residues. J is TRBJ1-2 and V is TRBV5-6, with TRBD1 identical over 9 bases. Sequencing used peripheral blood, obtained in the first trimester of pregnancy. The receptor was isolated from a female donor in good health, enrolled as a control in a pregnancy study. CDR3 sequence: CASSGGQGHGYGYTF. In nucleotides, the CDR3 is TGTGCCAGCAGCGGAGGACAGGGGCACGGCTATGGCTACACCTTC.